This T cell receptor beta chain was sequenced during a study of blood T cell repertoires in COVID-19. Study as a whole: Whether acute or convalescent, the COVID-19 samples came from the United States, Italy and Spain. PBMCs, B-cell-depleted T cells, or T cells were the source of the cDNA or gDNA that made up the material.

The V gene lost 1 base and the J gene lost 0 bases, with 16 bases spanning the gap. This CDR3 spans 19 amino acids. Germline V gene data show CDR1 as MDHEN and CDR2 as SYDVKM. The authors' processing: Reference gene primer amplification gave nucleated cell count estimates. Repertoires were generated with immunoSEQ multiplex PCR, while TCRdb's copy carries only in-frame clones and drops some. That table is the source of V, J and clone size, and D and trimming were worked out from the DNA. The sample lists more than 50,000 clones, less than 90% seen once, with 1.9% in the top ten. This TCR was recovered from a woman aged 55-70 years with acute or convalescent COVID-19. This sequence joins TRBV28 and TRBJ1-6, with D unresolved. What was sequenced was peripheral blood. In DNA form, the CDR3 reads TGTGCCAGCAGTTTATCCCCAAGGTCAAGGAGCTCCTATAATTCACCCCTCCACTTT. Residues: CASSLSPRSRSSYNSPLHF. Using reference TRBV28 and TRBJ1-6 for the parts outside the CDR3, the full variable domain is DVKVTQSSRYLVKRTGEKVFLECVQDMDHENMFWYRQDPGLGLRLIYFSYDVKMKEKGDIPEGYSVSREKKERFSLILESASTNQTSMYLCASSLSPRSRSSYNSPLHFGNGTRLTVT.